This entry is about one T cell receptor beta chain. The antigen remains undetermined. Per germline, CDR1 LNHDA and CDR2 SQIVND (reference sequence). This CDR3 has 15 residues. V lost 8 bases and J lost 4, with 20 bases in between. The data were taken from a study of T cell responses to AZD1222 COVID-19 vaccine. Study-level results: Donors were mostly white British, more females; clonal diversity possibly underestimated.

Libraries were prepared by immunoSEQ multiplex PCR; TCRdb keeps only in-frame clonotypes and omits some of them. The repertoire holds about 270,000 clones, with 90% to 95% as singletons. The chain uses TRBV19 and TRBJ1-2, with D possibly TRBD1 on 6 matching bases. The sequencing here drew on peripheral blood, taken 28 days after the second AZD1222 dose. The receptor's source is an adult who received the AZD1222 COVID-19 vaccine. The CDR3 nucleotides are TGTGCCAGTTCCACGGGGGGGCGCACCGGCTATGGCTACACCTTC. Translated, it gives CASSTGGRTGYGYTF.